The source of this TCR beta chain is a study of shared T cell receptors in the human thymus. Germline V gene sequence: CDR1 SEHNR, CDR2 FQNEAQ (reference sequence). Trimming removed 7 bases from V and 6 bases from J, with 9 bases in between. The CDR3 covers 11 residues. Produced via immunoSEQ multiplex PCR; TCRdb's table is partial and in-frame only. The sample lists 700,000 to 750,000 clones; 80% to 90% were seen once. Another study also made use of these data, one on human thymus T cells. That study reports: Reports from related research described highly overlapping thymic repertoires among unrelated individuals.

V gene TRBV7-9 combines with J gene TRBJ1-1; the D is unclear. This receptor was taken from a girl in the first two years of life with a congenital heart defect. The sequencing input was thymocytes. As DNA, the CDR3 is TGTGCCAGCAAAGGGAGTGCTGAAGCTTTCTTT. Translated: CASKGSAEAFF.